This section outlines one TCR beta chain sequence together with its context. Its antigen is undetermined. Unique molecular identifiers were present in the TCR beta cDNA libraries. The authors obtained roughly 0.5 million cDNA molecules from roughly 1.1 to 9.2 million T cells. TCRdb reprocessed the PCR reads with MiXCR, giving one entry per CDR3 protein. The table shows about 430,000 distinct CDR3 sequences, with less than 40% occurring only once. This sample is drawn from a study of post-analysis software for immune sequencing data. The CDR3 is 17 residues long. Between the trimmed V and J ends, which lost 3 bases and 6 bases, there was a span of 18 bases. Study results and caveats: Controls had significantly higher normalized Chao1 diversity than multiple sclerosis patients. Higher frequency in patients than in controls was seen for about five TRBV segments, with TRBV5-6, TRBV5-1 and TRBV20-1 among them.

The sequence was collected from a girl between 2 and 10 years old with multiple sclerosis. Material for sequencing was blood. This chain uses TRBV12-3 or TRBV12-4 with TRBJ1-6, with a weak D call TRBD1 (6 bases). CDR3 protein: CASSLEIGGPPNSPLHF. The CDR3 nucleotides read TGTGCCAGCAGTTTGGAGATAGGGGGACCGCCTAATTCACCCCTCCACTTT.